This passage covers 2 T cell receptor beta chains from one sample sequenced in a study of OX40 agonist ivuxolimab in advanced cancers. Clones were read by immunoSEQ multiplex PCR, and TCRdb kept only the in-frame ones, dropping some. Of over 95,000 clones in the sample, about four fifths were seen once. The specimen was CD4+ or CD8+ T cells sorted from blood, collected in a trial of the OX40 agonist ivuxolimab. All receptors derive from an adult with an advanced solid tumor such as melanoma, head and neck, liver or kidney cancer.

The V call is TRBV29-1, the J call TRBJ2-7; D is uncertain. This CDR3 comprises 14 residues. V lost 0 bases and J lost 5, with 14 bases in between. Germline-derived CDR1 and CDR2 are SQVTM and ANQGSEA. CDR3 in amino acids: CSVEERWQAHEQYF. The CDR3, as DNA: TGCAGCGTTGAAGAGAGGTGGCAGGCCCACGAGCAGTACTTC.

The genes are TRBV25-1 and TRBJ1-4, with a weak D call TRBD1 (5 bases). The CDR3 contains 13 residues. Trimming cost V 3 bases and J 7 bases, with 9 bases left between them. Per germline, CDR1 MGHDK and CDR2 SYGVNS. Written as DNA, the CDR3 is TGTGCCAGCAGTGAGGCAGGGCTTGAAAAACTGTTTTTT. It is translated as CASSEAGLEKLFF. Variable domain in full (rest from reference TRBV25-1 and TRBJ1-4): EADIYQTPRYLVIGTGKKITLECSQTMGHDKMYWYQQDPGMELHLIHYSYGVNSTEKGDLSSESTVSRIRTEHFPLTLESARPSHTSQYLCASSEAGLEKLFFGSGTQLSVL.